This T cell receptor (beta chain) appears in the sequencing data of a study of cytomegalovirus exposure and HLA in healthy donors. Germline CDR1 and CDR2: MNHEY and SVGAGI. CDR3 length: 16 residues. V shed 4 bases and J 1 base; nucleotides not matched to a gene: 4. The PCR ran on 60 Vbeta and 13 Jbeta primers. Some clones are missing from TCRdb's copy, which holds only in-frame ones; the method was immunoSEQ multiplex PCR. The data show about 70,000 clones, with 74% seen just once and 10% to 12% held by the top ten. The chain employs TRBV6-5 and TRBJ2-2; 9 bases map to TRBD2. Sequenced: PBMCs. This clonotype was sampled from a human donor in good health. For the CDR3, the DNA is TGTGCCAGCAGTTTTCAGACTAGCGGGAACACCGGGGAGCTGTTTTTT. Encoded protein: CASSFQTSGNTGELFF.